This TCR beta chain was identified during a study of tumor-infiltrating lymphocytes in primary liver carcinoma. Concerning this clonotype itself: The junction and the germline gene differ at one end; a read error may be behind it.

With roughly 500 ng total RNA as template and a constant-region primer, TCR beta cDNA was made. Three rounds of nested multiplex PCR with slightly modified ARM-PCR produced TCR beta libraries. Running 10 cycles apiece, the first two PCR rounds relied on TRBV1-TRBV30 forward primers together with a C-beta reverse primer. TCRdb passed the multiplex PCR reads through MiXCR, listing each CDR3 protein once. The sample consists of 310,000 or so distinct CDR3 sequences, around three fifths of them appearing once. Germline DNA was extracted too, while blood RNA derived from unsorted whole blood. Germline values: CDR1 LGHNA, CDR2 YSLEER. The CDR3 runs to 15 residues.

Sample: peripheral blood. This sequence joins TRBV4-3 and TRBJ1-4; D possibly corresponds to TRBD1 (5 bases). The source of this sequence is a young woman with primary liver carcinoma and hepatitis B virus infection. For the CDR3, the DNA is TGCGCCAACAGCCAAGTGAGGGGATCTAATGAAAAGCTGTTTTTT. This codes for CANSQVRGSNEKLFF.